Described below is a single T cell receptor (beta chain) sequence and its context. Each participant's cohort was designated according to participant-reported clinical history. Up to 2 weeks before entering the study, exposed participants had met a COVID-19 case. Germline CDR1 is SGHRS and CDR2 is YFSETQ. The CDR3 loop spans 16 amino acids. V was clipped by 1 base and J by 0 bases, with 14 bases between them. The data are from a study of blood T cell repertoires in COVID-19. Study at large: T cells, B-cell-depleted T cells, or PBMCs provided the cDNA or gDNA that served as material.

The table came from immunoSEQ multiplex PCR; TCRdb's copy has only in-frame clones and leaves some out. Seen here are 300,000 to 400,000 clones, 85% observed once, and the top ten hold 1.5% to 2%. This receptor was obtained from a woman aged 25 to 39 who had been exposed to COVID-19. The chain joins TRBV5-1 to TRBJ2-7, with D perhaps TRBD1 (5 bases). The sequenced material came from PBMCs or T cells enriched from blood (not recorded which). CDR3 sequence reads: CASSLIGQGHSYEQYF. The CDR3 DNA is TGCGCCAGCAGCTTGATTGGACAAGGGCACTCCTACGAGCAGTACTTC.